These 21 T cell receptor beta chains were sequenced from one sample in a study of cytomegalovirus exposure and HLA in healthy donors. The PCR used 60 Vbeta and 13 Jbeta primers. TCRdb keeps only in-frame clones here, not all; method: immunoSEQ multiplex PCR. The table shows about 130,000 clones, with around three quarters occurring only once. Input material: PBMCs. These receptors were taken from a female donor in good health and CMV-seronegative.

The genes are TRBV18 and TRBJ1-1; no firm D call. The CDR3 extends over 14 amino acids. Between the trimmed V and J ends, which lost 2 bases and 4 bases, there was a span of 11 bases. Germline loops: CDR1 KGHSH, CDR2 LQKENI. CDR3 sequence (DNA): TGTGCCAGCTCACCAGGGCCCGAGGGCACTGAAGCTTTCTTT. Translation gives CASSPGPEGTEAFF.

The V gene is TRBV9, the J gene TRBJ2-7; 9 nucleotides align to TRBD1. The V gene's germline CDR1 is SGDLS and CDR2 YYNGEE. The ends lost 3 bases at V and 5 bases at J; junction bases unmatched: 6. The length of the CDR3 is 14 residues. CDR3 protein: CASSAWDREDEQYF. The CDR3 DNA is TGTGCCAGCAGCGCATGGGACAGGGAGGACGAGCAGTACTTC. The full variable domain, completed using reference TRBV9 and TRBJ2-7, is DSGVTQTPKHLITATGQRVTLRCSPRSGDLSVYWYQQSLDQGLQFLIQYYNGEERAKGNILERFSAQQFPDLHSELNLSSLELGDSALYFCASSAWDREDEQYFGPGTRLTVT.

The V and J genes are TRBV9 and TRBJ2-1; 7 bases align to TRBD1. The CDR3 is 13 amino acids. J lost 8 bases, V lost 2 bases, and 4 bases had no gene match. Germline V gene lookup returns CDR1 SGDLS and CDR2 YYNGEE. The CDR3 loop reads CASSVPGGHEQFF. The CDR3 DNA is TGTGCCAGCAGCGTCCCAGGGGGACATGAGCAGTTCTTC. Full variable domain (rest looked up from reference TRBV9 and TRBJ2-1): DSGVTQTPKHLITATGQRVTLRCSPRSGDLSVYWYQQSLDQGLQFLIQYYNGEERAKGNILERFSAQQFPDLHSELNLSSLELGDSALYFCASSVPGGHEQFFGPGTRLTVL.

The chain couples TRBV19 to TRBJ2-3, with 8 bases matching TRBD2. This CDR3 spans 15 amino acids. Germline CDR1 is LNHDA and CDR2 is SQIVND (reference sequence). The trim removed 5 bases at V and 3 bases at J, leaving 7 bases unmatched. The CDR3 coding sequence is TGTGCCAGTAGTCTTGGGACTAGGACGACAGATACGCAGTATTTT. Residues: CASSLGTRTTDTQYF.

This rearrangement joins TRBV25-1 to TRBJ2-3; a weak D match, TRBD2 (5 bases). The CDR3 contains 12 residues. V was shortened by 2 bases and J by 10 bases, with 10 bases between the two germline ends. Germline CDR1 and CDR2: MGHDK and SYGVNS. The CDR3 coding sequence is TGTGCCAGCAGTGAAGCGGGCAGAGCGCAGTATTTT. Translation gives CASSEAGRAQYF.

The chain employs TRBV4-1 and TRBJ1-3; D gene unclear. Germline loops: CDR1 MGHRA, CDR2 YSYEKL. The CDR3 is 13 amino acids. V lost 1 base and J lost 4, with 5 bases in between. The CDR3 DNA reads as TGCGCCAGCAGCCAAGTGGGCGGAAACACCATATATTTT. This sequence encodes CASSQVGGNTIYF.

In this sample, this clone turned up a few times. The genes are TRBV5-4 and TRBJ1-2, with D possibly TRBD1 on 6 matching bases. The length of the CDR3 is 17 residues. Per germline, CDR1 SGHNT and CDR2 YYREEE (reference sequence). The ends were cut back, 4 bases at V and 0 bases at J, with 19 bases in the middle. The CDR3 is CASSQGRTVLANYGYTF. The CDR3 bases are TGTGCCAGCAGCCAGGGCCGGACAGTCCTAGCTAACTATGGCTACACCTTC.

The genes are TRBV7-3 and TRBJ1-4; a possible D gene is TRBD1 (6 bases). The CDR3 consists of 15 residues. Looked up from germline, CDR1 is SGHTA and CDR2 is FQGTGA. V was shortened by 1 base and J by 3 bases, with 9 bases between the two germline ends. CDR3 residues: CASSLRGGANEKLFF. The CDR3 region has the DNA TGTGCCAGCAGCTTAAGAGGGGGAGCTAATGAAAAACTGTTTTTT.

The CDR3 protein is CASRPGQGVTEAFF. The CDR3 bases are TGTGCCAGCCGACCGGGACAGGGGGTCACTGAAGCTTTCTTT. The V and J genes are TRBV7-9 and TRBJ1-1, with 11 bases lining up with TRBD1. Germline loops: CDR1 SEHNR, CDR2 FQNEAQ (reference sequence). The CDR3 runs 14 residues. V was clipped by 8 bases and J by 4 bases; unmatched bases: 6. Looking up the rest from reference TRBV7-9 and TRBJ1-1 gives the full variable domain: DTGVSQNPRHKITKRGQNVTFRCDPISEHNRLYWYRQTLGQGPEFLTYFQNEAQLEKSRLLSDRFSAERPKGSFSTLEIQRTEQGDSAMYLCASRPGQGVTEAFFGQGTRLTVV.

V usage is TRBV27 and J usage is TRBJ2-2; the match to TRBD2 covers 9 bases. CDR3 length: 15 residues. Germline assignment: CDR1 MNHEY and CDR2 SMNVEV (reference sequence). V shed 2 bases and J 7 bases; nucleotides not matched to a gene: 5. The CDR3, as DNA: TGTGCCAGCAGTTTAGCGGGAGGGCCGGGCGGGGAGCTGTTTTTT. It is translated as CASSLAGGPGGELFF.

The V gene is TRBV9, the J gene TRBJ2-2; 9 bases align to TRBD1. Germline V gene lookup returns CDR1 SGDLS and CDR2 YYNGEE. Germline trimming cut 4 bases from V and 5 bases from J; bases unmatched to any gene: 9. This CDR3 contains 16 residues. The CDR3 here is CASSWGTGRDTGELFF. The CDR3 DNA reads TGTGCCAGCAGCTGGGGGACAGGGAGAGATACCGGGGAGCTGTTTTTT. Based on the CDR3 plus reference TRBV9 and TRBJ2-2, the full variable domain is DSGVTQTPKHLITATGQRVTLRCSPRSGDLSVYWYQQSLDQGLQFLIQYYNGEERAKGNILERFSAQQFPDLHSELNLSSLELGDSALYFCASSWGTGRDTGELFFGEGSRLTVL.

The chain links TRBV7-6 to TRBJ1-2; TRBD1 aligns across 8 bases. The V segment lost 5 bases and the J segment 8 bases; nucleotides outside the gene matches: 7. The germline gives CDR1 SGHVS, CDR2 FNYEAQ. This CDR3 region has 13 residues. DNA of the CDR3: TGTGCCAGCAGCCAGGCAGGGGGCGTAGGCTACACCTTC. Amino acid sequence: CASSQAGGVGYTF.

V and J are TRBV19 and TRBJ1-5; TRBD1 is a possible D gene (6 bases). The CDR3 sequence is 14 residues long. The V end lost 5 bases, the J end lost 4 bases, and 12 bases lay between the germline ends. CDR1 and CDR2 (germline): LNHDA, SQIVND (reference sequence). The CDR3 protein is CASSLAGVNQPQHF. In nucleotides, the CDR3 is TGTGCCAGTAGTCTTGCAGGGGTTAATCAGCCCCAGCATTTT. The variable domain in full, completed from reference TRBV19 and TRBJ1-5, reads DGGITQSPKYLFRKEGQNVTLSCEQNLNHDAMYWYRQDPGQGLRLIYYSQIVNDFQKGDIAEGYSVSREKKESFPLTVTSAQKNPTAFYLCASSLAGVNQPQHFGDGTRLSIL.

J is TRBJ1-2 and V is TRBV5-1; 9 bases agree with TRBD1. The V and J ends lost 4 bases and 6 bases, in that order; junction bases with no gene match: 4. The CDR3 is 13 residues long. Germline CDR1 and CDR2: SGHRS and YFSETQ. Here the CDR3 DNA reads TGCGCCAGCAGCCCAAGGGACAGGGATGGCTACACCTTC. This sequence encodes CASSPRDRDGYTF.

The chain is built from TRBV7-9 and TRBJ1-2, with D tentatively TRBD1 (5 bases). Germline CDR1 SEHNR, CDR2 FQNEAQ (reference sequence). The V end was cut by 5 bases, the J end by 2 bases, with 15 bases between. This CDR3 spans 15 amino acids. This chain's CDR3 is CASSRGAGRNYGYTF. The CDR3 nucleotides are TGTGCCAGCAGCCGCGGGGCCGGGAGAAACTATGGCTACACCTTC.

The chain is built from TRBV7-9 and TRBJ2-5; 10 nucleotides line up with TRBD2. CDR1 and CDR2 from the germline V gene are SEHNR and FQNEAQ (reference sequence). Trimming took 1 base from V and 6 from J; bases not matched to a gene: 8. The CDR3 is 16 residues long. This chain's CDR3 is CASSLVLAGEGKTQYF. The CDR3 DNA reads as TGTGCCAGCAGCTTAGTGCTAGCGGGGGAAGGGAAGACCCAGTACTTC.

The rearrangement links TRBV11-2 to TRBJ2-5, with D possibly matching TRBD1 (5 bases). V was cut by 4 bases and J by 5 bases, with 14 bases left in between. The germline gives CDR1 SGHAT, CDR2 FQNNGV. This CDR3 contains 14 residues. The CDR3 DNA reads TGTGCCAGCAGCTCAATCCAGGGTTGGGAGACCCAGTACTTC. Amino acids: CASSSIQGWETQYF.

This rearrangement joins TRBV7-2 to TRBJ2-1, with TRBD1 identical over 11 bases. The J segment lost 6 bases and the V segment lost 3 bases, leaving 4 bases of the junction unmatched. Germline V gene lookup returns CDR1 SGHTA and CDR2 FQGNSA. The length of the CDR3 is 15 residues. This chain's CDR3 is CASSFRTGGSNEQFF. DNA of the CDR3: TGTGCCAGCAGCTTTAGGACAGGGGGCTCCAATGAGCAGTTCTTC.

The J gene is TRBJ2-2, the V gene TRBV13; D unclear. CDR3 size: 14 residues. CDR1 and CDR2 from the germline V gene are PRHDT and FYEKMQ (reference sequence). V was trimmed by 0 bases and J by 5 bases, leaving 7 bases between them. In DNA form, the CDR3 reads TGTGCCAGCAGCTTAGGGACCGGGACCGGGGAGCTGTTTTTT. Translating it yields CASSLGTGTGELFF.

The rearrangement uses TRBV30 and TRBJ1-1; 7 bases agree with TRBD1. The CDR3 sequence is 15 residues long. V shed 3 bases, J shed 7 bases, and the junction held 14 bases outside the gene matches. CDR1 and CDR2 from the germline V gene are GTSNPN and SVGIG (reference sequence). CDR3 amino acids: CAWRDRAVRGLEAFF. Here the CDR3 DNA reads TGTGCCTGGAGAGACAGGGCGGTAAGGGGTCTTGAAGCTTTCTTT.

This rearrangement joins TRBV6-1 to TRBJ1-1; maybe TRBD1 (5 bases). Per germline, CDR1 MNHNS and CDR2 SASEGT. V gave up 6 bases and J gave up 5 bases, with 19 bases separating them. The CDR3 is made up of 15 amino acids. CDR3 region: CASSPTGGGRTEAFF. In DNA, the CDR3 is TGTGCCAGCAGCCCAACTGGGGGAGGGAGGACTGAAGCTTTCTTT.